The T cell receptor (beta chain) described here comes from a study of blood T cell repertoires in COVID-19. About this clone: A read error may account for a junction end that differs from germline.

Germline V gene sequence: CDR1 LGHDT, CDR2 YNNKEL (reference sequence). The CDR3 is made up of 13 amino acids. Using immunoSEQ multiplex PCR, the repertoire was profiled, and TCRdb retains in-frame clones only, with some absent. The repertoire holds about 200,000 clones, with roughly 84% as singletons. Specimen: peripheral blood. The TCR comes from a human donor in a cohort sampled during active COVID-19. The chain links TRBV3-1 (or the pseudogene TRBV3-2) to TRBJ1-5; TRBD1 is a possible D gene (5 bases). The CDR3 DNA is TGTGCCAGCTCAGGTATCAGCCCGGCGGGGCTTACTTTT. Its translation is CASSGISPAGLTF.